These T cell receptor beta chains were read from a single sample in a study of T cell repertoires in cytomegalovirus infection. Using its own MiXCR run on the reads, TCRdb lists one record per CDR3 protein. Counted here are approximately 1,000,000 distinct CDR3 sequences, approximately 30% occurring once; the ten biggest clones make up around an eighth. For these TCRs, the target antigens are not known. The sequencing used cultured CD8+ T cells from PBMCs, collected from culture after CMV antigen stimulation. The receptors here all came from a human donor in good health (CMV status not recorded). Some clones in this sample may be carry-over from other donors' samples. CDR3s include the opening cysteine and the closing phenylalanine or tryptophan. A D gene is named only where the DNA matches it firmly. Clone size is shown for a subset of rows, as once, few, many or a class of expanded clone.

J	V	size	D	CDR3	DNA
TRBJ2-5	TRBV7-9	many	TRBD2	CASSPGLADFEETQYF	TGTGCCAGCAGCCCCGGACTAGCAGATTTTGAAGAGACCCAGTACTTC
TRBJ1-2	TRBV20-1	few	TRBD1	CSAHRGGGANYGYTF	TGCAGTGCTCACAGGGGGGGGGGAGCTAACTATGGCTACACCTTC
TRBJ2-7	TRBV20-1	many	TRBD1	CSATGQGSYEQYF	TGCAGTGCTACGGGACAGGGGTCCTACGAGCAGTACTTC
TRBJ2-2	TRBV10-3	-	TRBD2	CAISDISGEHTGELFF	TGTGCCATCAGTGACATAAGCGGGGAGCATACCGGGGAGCTGTTTTTT
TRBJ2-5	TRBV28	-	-	CANRLKKQQGFQETQYF	TGTGCCAACAGACTCAAAAAACAACAGGGCTTCCAAGAGACCCAGTACTTC
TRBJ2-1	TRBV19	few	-	CASSILVNYNEQFF	TGTGCCAGTAGTATACTAGTAAACTACAATGAGCAGTTCTTC
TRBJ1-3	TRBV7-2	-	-	CASSSAGEGVDGNTIYF	TGTGCCAGCAGCTCCGCGGGAGAGGGGGTAGATGGAAACACCATATATTTT
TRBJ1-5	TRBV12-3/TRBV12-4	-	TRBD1	CVSTRTGGNGQPQHF	TGTGTCAGCACCAGGACAGGGGGAAATGGGCAGCCCCAGCATTTT
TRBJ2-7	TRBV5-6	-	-	CASSLDSFSYEQYF	TGTGCCAGCAGCTTGGACTCCTTCTCCTACGAGCAGTACTTC
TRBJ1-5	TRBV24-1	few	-	CATSDSPRRGAGGNQPQHF	TGTGCCACCAGTGATTCCCCCCGTCGGGGGGCCGGCGGCAATCAGCCCCAGCATTTT
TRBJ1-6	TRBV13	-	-	CASSLGRGRVGSPLHF	TGTGCCAGCAGCTTAGGTCGAGGTCGGGTGGGGTCACCCCTCCACTTT